These 31 T cell receptor beta chains came from one sample sequenced in a study of T cell repertoires in ileal Crohn's disease. The repertoire was sequenced with immunoSEQ multiplex PCR; TCRdb's copy has only in-frame clones and lacks some. The data show around 8,000 clones, 65% to 90% seen once. Regarding time point: inflamed ileum from the surgical specimen. Sample: ileal tissue. The origin of the receptors is an adult with Crohn's disease.

CDR3 region: CASTRPNSGDTQYF. CDR3 DNA: TGTGCCAGCACCCGACCGAATTCCGGGGATACGCAGTATTTT. J is TRBJ2-3 and V is TRBV28; D uncertain. Germline V gene lookup returns CDR1 MDHEN and CDR2 SYDVKM. This CDR3 is 14 amino acids long. V lost 7 bases, J lost 6 bases, and 17 bases lay in between.

This sequence joins TRBV15 and TRBJ2-7; D gene uncertain. Trimming removed 0 bases from V and 4 bases from J, with 16 bases in between. Germline CDR1 LNHNV, CDR2 YYDKDF (reference sequence). The length of the CDR3 is 16 residues. The CDR3 bases are TGTGCCACCAGCAGAGAAGTGAGCAGGAATTATTACGAGCAGTACTTC. Its protein product is CATSREVSRNYYEQYF.

The V call is TRBV5-1, the J call TRBJ2-5; D remains unclear. The CDR3 is made up of 12 amino acids. V was cut by 5 bases and J by 5 bases, with 10 bases left in between. Germline V gene data show CDR1 as SGHRS and CDR2 as YFSETQ. CDR3 DNA: TGCGCCAGCAGGACCCCCCCCGAGACCCAGTACTTC. This translates into CASRTPPETQYF.

V and J are TRBV28 and TRBJ1-2; TRBD1 matches 8 bases. The V gene end was trimmed by 4 bases and the J gene end by 4 bases; junction bases not matched to a gene: 11. This CDR3 has 16 residues. Per the germline V gene, CDR1 is MDHEN and CDR2 is SYDVKM. The CDR3, as DNA: TGTGCCAGCAGTTCAAACCCGGGACAGGTGGGCTATGGCTACACCTTC. Its protein is CASSSNPGQVGYGYTF.

V and J are TRBV7-2 and TRBJ1-2, with D hard to call. Germline CDR1 is SGHTA and CDR2 is FQGNSA. V was shortened by 2 bases and J by 1 base, with 17 bases between the two germline ends. The CDR3 sequence is 17 residues long. Written as DNA, the CDR3 is TGTGCCAGCAGCTTATGGGGAGCGGCGGGGTATAACTATGGCTACACCTTC. Translated, it gives CASSLWGAAGYNYGYTF. Full variable domain (remainder filled in from reference TRBV7-2 and TRBJ1-2): GAGVSQSPSNKVTEKGKDVELRCDPISGHTALYWYRQSLGQGLEFLIYFQGNSAPDKSGLPSDRFSAERTGGSVSTLTIQRTQQEDSAVYLCASSLWGAAGYNYGYTFGSGTRLTVV.

J is TRBJ1-2 and V is TRBV28; D is unclear. The CDR3 is made up of 16 amino acids. The germline gives CDR1 MDHEN, CDR2 SYDVKM. Trimming pared 6 bases from V and 8 bases from J, leaving 25 bases between. CDR3 amino acids: CASSSRRISRLLGYTF. The CDR3 region has the DNA TGTGCCAGCAGCTCACGGCGAATATCGAGGCTCCTCGGCTACACCTTC.

The chain joins TRBV25-1 to TRBJ2-2, with D possibly matching TRBD1 (6 bases). From germline, CDR1 is MGHDK and CDR2 SYGVNS. This CDR3 spans 16 amino acids. Between the trimmed V and J ends, which lost 3 bases and 6 bases, there was a span of 17 bases. CDR3 DNA sequence: TGTGCCAGCAGTGATAGTCTGGGGGCTGGGGCCGGGGAGCTGTTTTTT. Protein sequence: CASSDSLGAGAGELFF.

CDR3 region: CASSKSVQGGRGYTF. The DNA of the CDR3 is TGTGCCAGCAGCAAATCGGTCCAAGGGGGTCGTGGCTACACCTTC. V and J are TRBV21-1 and TRBJ1-2; the DNA was not compared with TRBD1, the D call given in the table. TRBV21-1 is a documented pseudogene. CDR3 length: 15 residues.

The V and J genes are TRBV29-1 and TRBJ1-1, with D perhaps matching TRBD1 (5 bases). Germline lookup yields CDR1 SQVTM and CDR2 ANQGSEA. Trimming stripped 4 bases from V and 0 bases from J, with 18 bases between. The CDR3 loop spans 16 amino acids. The CDR3 sequence is CSVGGTGERMNTEAFF. CDR3 DNA sequence: TGCAGCGTTGGAGGAACAGGAGAAAGAATGAACACTGAAGCTTTCTTT. Drawing the rest from reference TRBV29-1 and TRBJ1-1, the complete variable domain is SAVISQKPSRDICQRGTSLTIQCQVDSQVTMMFWYRQQPGQSLTLIATANQGSEATYESGFVIDKFPISRPNLTFSTLTVSNMSPEDSSIYLCSVGGTGERMNTEAFFGQGTRLTVV.

The rearrangement uses TRBV4-1 and TRBJ1-2; D is undetermined. CDR3 length equals 14 residues. The germline gives CDR1 MGHRA, CDR2 YSYEKL. Deletions cut 0 bases from V and 7 bases from J, with 12 bases between. In nucleotides, the CDR3 is TGCGCCAGCAGCCAAGAACATGGCGCGGGTGGCTACACCTTC. It codes for CASSQEHGAGGYTF.

This clone has more than one count but fewer than ten. The chain uses TRBV6-5 and TRBJ2-2, with 8 bases matching TRBD1. The CDR3 runs to 15 residues. J lost 1 base, V lost 6 bases, and 4 bases had no gene match. Germline V gene data show CDR1 as MNHEY and CDR2 as SVGAGI. DNA for the CDR3: TGTGCCAGCAGACCACAGGGGGGGAACACCGGGGAGCTGTTTTTT. The encoded protein is CASRPQGGNTGELFF.

This chain links TRBV29-1 with TRBJ2-1; D remains unclear. Trimming shortened V by 1 base and J by 8 bases, and 12 bases separated the two germline ends. The CDR3 runs to 13 residues. The germline CDR1 and CDR2 sequences are SQVTM and ANQGSEA. CDR3: CSVEVRVLYEQFF. DNA of the CDR3: TGCAGCGTTGAAGTCCGGGTCCTTTATGAGCAGTTCTTC.

The rearrangement links TRBV2 to TRBJ1-5; D is unclear. CDR3 length: 15 residues. Germline CDR1 reads SNHLY; CDR2 reads FYNNEI. V lost 1 base and J 1 base, leaving 8 bases between the germline ends. The CDR3 reads CASSEEGVSNQPQHF. For the CDR3, the DNA is TGTGCCAGCAGTGAAGAGGGAGTCAGCAATCAGCCCCAGCATTTT.

The J gene is TRBJ2-5, the V gene TRBV7-7; TRBD1 or TRBD2 may be the D gene (6 bases each). The V gene's germline CDR1 is SSHAT and CDR2 FNYEAQ (reference sequence). The CDR3 has 16 residues. With 5 bases removed from V and 4 bases from J, the gap between germline ends came to 20 bases. The CDR3: CASSLGGGTRGETQYF. Here the CDR3 DNA reads TGTGCCAGCAGCCTCGGGGGCGGAACCCGGGGAGAGACCCAGTACTTC.

The rearrangement links TRBV10-1 to TRBJ1-6; no firm D call. The CDR3 has 15 residues. Trimming took 5 bases from V and 6 from J, leaving 14 bases between them. CDR1 is WNHNN and CDR2 is SYGVQD in the germline V gene (reference sequence). The CDR3 region is CASSLRGESNSPLHF. CDR3 DNA: TGCGCCAGCAGTTTGCGGGGAGAATCTAATTCACCCCTCCACTTT.

The J gene is TRBJ1-2, the V gene TRBV5-4; 9 bases fit TRBD1. From germline, CDR1 is SGHNT and CDR2 YYREEE (reference sequence). Germline trimming cut 4 bases from V and 6 bases from J; bases unmatched to any gene: 4. The CDR3 consists of 13 residues. DNA of the CDR3: TGTGCCAGCAGCCCTACAGGGGGCGATGGCTACACCTTC. Its translation is CASSPTGGDGYTF.

The rearrangement joins TRBV4-3 to TRBJ2-7; 9 bases are a match to TRBD2. This CDR3 contains 14 residues. After removal of 2 bases from V and 2 bases from J, the junction contained 1 base not matched to a gene. CDR1 LGHNA and CDR2 YSLEER come from the germline V gene. The CDR3 spells CASSQLAGTYEQYF. Here the CDR3 DNA reads TGCGCCAGCAGCCAACTAGCGGGGACCTACGAGCAGTACTTC.

V usage is TRBV28 and J usage is TRBJ2-7, with 11 bases that match TRBD2. Germline values: CDR1 MDHEN, CDR2 SYDVKM. V gave up 6 bases and J gave up 5 bases; unmatched junction bases: 9. The CDR3 sequence is 15 residues long. The CDR3 region is CASRGVALAGDEQYF. CDR3 in DNA: TGTGCCAGCAGGGGCGTTGCACTAGCGGGAGACGAGCAGTACTTC. The full variable domain, completed using reference TRBV28 and TRBJ2-7, is DVKVTQSSRYLVKRTGEKVFLECVQDMDHENMFWYRQDPGLGLRLIYFSYDVKMKEKGDIPEGYSVSREKKERFSLILESASTNQTSMYLCASRGVALAGDEQYFGPGTRLTVT.

This clone was observed once. This chain joins TRBV6-1 and TRBJ1-6; D gene unclear. V gave up 2 bases and J gave up 11 bases, with 13 bases separating them. The germline gives CDR1 MNHNS, CDR2 SASEGT. The CDR3 totals 14 residues. In nucleotides, the CDR3 is TGTGCCAGCAGTGAAAGAGGACGGAGTGCACCCCTCCACTTT. This translates into CASSERGRSAPLHF.

This chain joins TRBV11-1 and TRBJ2-2; tentatively, D is TRBD2 (6 bases). With 4 bases removed from V and 6 bases from J, the gap between germline ends came to 6 bases. The CDR3 is 12 amino acids. Germline CDR1 SGHAT, CDR2 FQDESV (reference sequence). CDR3 bases: TGTGCCAGCAGCTCTAGCGCCGGGGAGCTGTTTTTT. Its protein product is CASSSSAGELFF.

V usage is TRBV9 and J usage is TRBJ1-1; no definite D call. The CDR3 has 15 amino acids. Germline CDR1 SGDLS, CDR2 YYNGEE. V was trimmed by 3 bases and J by 5 bases, leaving 17 bases between them. The CDR3 reads CASSALVGLGTEAFF. As DNA, the CDR3 is TGTGCCAGCAGCGCTCTCGTCGGTCTCGGGACTGAAGCTTTCTTT.

The chain joins TRBV7-2 to TRBJ2-1, with 8 positions matching TRBD2. Germline trimming cut 5 bases from V and 10 bases from J; bases unmatched to any gene: 10. This CDR3 has 14 residues. The germline V gene encodes CDR1 SGHTA and CDR2 FQGNSA. DNA of the CDR3: TGTGCCAGCAGCAACTTCGGACTAGCCGAGGAGCAGTTCTTC. This encodes CASSNFGLAEEQFF.

The rearrangement links TRBV7-6 to TRBJ2-1, with 9 positions matching TRBD1. The J segment lost 6 bases and the V segment lost 2 bases, leaving 8 bases of the junction unmatched. This CDR3 contains 16 residues. CDR1 is SGHVS and CDR2 is FNYEAQ in the germline V gene. This CDR3 reads CASSLQFGTGFNEQFF. The DNA of the CDR3 is TGTGCCAGCAGCTTACAATTTGGGACAGGGTTCAATGAGCAGTTCTTC.

The chain carries TRBV5-4 and TRBJ2-7, with 9 positions matching TRBD1. With 6 bases clipped from V and 4 bases from J, the junction kept 14 bases outside the gene matches. CDR3 length equals 16 residues. Germline V lookup: CDR1 SGHNT, CDR2 YYREEE (reference sequence). CDR3 protein: CASTLGVGQGSYEQYF. The CDR3 nucleotides are TGTGCCAGCACCCTTGGTGTAGGACAGGGGTCGTACGAGCAGTACTTC.

This clone is labeled as large. The genes are TRBV27 and TRBJ1-2; D is possibly TRBD1 (6 bases). The germline V gene has CDR1 MNHEY and CDR2 SMNVEV (reference sequence). V was trimmed by 3 bases and J by 4 bases, leaving 9 bases between them. The CDR3 length is 13 residues. The CDR3 DNA is TGTGCCAGCAGTTTCCGGGGGCCCTATGGCTACACCTTC. As protein: CASSFRGPYGYTF.

This chain joins TRBV27 and TRBJ2-5; 10 bases agree with TRBD2. This CDR3 is built from 14 residues. V lost 5 bases, J lost 2 bases, and 2 bases stayed unmatched. Germline V CDR1 and CDR2: MNHEY, SMNVEV (reference sequence). Written as DNA, the CDR3 is TGTGCCAGCAGTCTAGCGGGGGAACAAGAGACCCAGTACTTC. As protein: CASSLAGEQETQYF.

This chain links TRBV21-1 with TRBJ2-7; the DNA was not used to check the table's D call, TRBD2. TRBV21-1 is assigned pseudogene status. CDR3 size: 21 residues. In nucleotides, the CDR3 is TGTGCCAGCAGCAAAGGAAGGATGGCCAGATCGGCGGAGGCCTACTCCTACGAGCAGTACTTC. This encodes CASSKGRMARSAEAYSYEQYF.

The chain has TRBV19 and TRBJ1-2; TRBD1 aligns across 9 bases. This CDR3 has 16 residues. The V and J ends lost 7 bases and 3 bases, in that order; junction bases with no gene match: 12. Germline V lookup: CDR1 LNHDA, CDR2 SQIVND (reference sequence). In DNA, the CDR3 is TGTGCCAGTACCAGGAAAACAGGGGGCGCTGACTATGGCTACACCTTC. Translating gives CASTRKTGGADYGYTF.

The rearrangement joins TRBV11-3 to TRBJ2-1; 7 nucleotides line up with TRBD2. Germline trimming cut 5 bases from V and 5 bases from J; bases unmatched to any gene: 9. Germline V gene data show CDR1 as SGHNT and CDR2 as YENEEA. The CDR3 length is 15 residues. CDR3 nucleotides: TGTGCCAGCAGCATTACGGGGGGTGGAAACAATGAGCAGTTCTTC. It translates to CASSITGGGNNEQFF.

The chain is built from TRBV19 and TRBJ1-2, with a weak D call TRBD1 (6 bases). The CDR3 runs to 17 residues. Trimming pared 7 bases from V and 6 bases from J, leaving 27 bases between. Germline CDR1 LNHDA, CDR2 SQIVND (reference sequence). The CDR3 reads CASTTSSKNVGTHGYTF. The CDR3 bases are TGTGCCAGTACCACATCAAGTAAGAATGTTGGGACACATGGCTACACCTTC.

The J gene is TRBJ1-5, the V gene TRBV30, with D unclear. Trimming removed 3 bases from V and 5 bases from J, with 8 bases in between. Per germline, CDR1 GTSNPN and CDR2 SVGIG (reference sequence). The CDR3 consists of 12 residues. Written as DNA, the CDR3 is TGTGCCTGGAGCAGGCGGGATCAGCCCCAGCATTTT. Translated, it gives CAWSRRDQPQHF. Complete variable domain (other parts from reference TRBV30 and TRBJ1-5): SQTIHQWPATLVQPVGSPLSLECTVEGTSNPNLYWYRQAAGRGLQLLFYSVGIGQISSEVPQNLSASRPQDRQFILSSKKLLLSDSGFYLCAWSRRDQPQHFGDGTRLSIL.